Below, 30 T cell receptor beta chains from the same sample are listed, as sequenced in a study of blood T cell repertoires in COVID-19. Data came from immunoSEQ multiplex PCR; TCRdb stores just in-frame clones and leaves some out. The table includes some 300,000 clones, about 86% detected once. The source material was peripheral blood. These receptors all stem from a woman in her 70s with COVID-19, enrolled during active disease.

J is TRBJ2-3 and V is TRBV11-2; TRBD1 is a possible D gene (5 bases). With 0 bases removed from V and 0 bases from J, the gap between germline ends came to 7 bases. The germline CDR1 and CDR2 sequences are SGHAT and FQNNGV. This CDR3 comprises 15 residues. CDR3 in amino acids: CASSLEGASTDTQYF. The CDR3 nucleotides read TGTGCCAGCAGCTTAGAAGGGGCTAGCACAGATACGCAGTATTTT. Full variable domain (missing parts from reference TRBV11-2 and TRBJ2-3): EAGVAQSPRYKIIEKRQSVAFWCNPISGHATLYWYQQILGQGPKLLIQFQNNGVVDDSQLPKDRFSAERLKGVDSTLKIQPAKLEDSAVYLCASSLEGASTDTQYFGPGTRLTVL.

The rearrangement uses TRBV5-6 and TRBJ1-1; 7 nucleotides align to TRBD1. The V and J ends lost 4 bases and 5 bases, in that order; junction bases with no gene match: 8. Looked up from germline, CDR1 is SGHDT and CDR2 is YYEEEE. The CDR3 has 14 residues. CDR3 residues: CASSPYRGGTEAFF. The CDR3, as DNA: TGTGCCAGCAGCCCGTACAGGGGAGGAACTGAAGCTTTCTTT.

With respect to this clone: Other DNA sequences in the sample encode the same CDR3. The chain is built from TRBV24-1 and TRBJ1-5; D unclear. Looked up from germline, CDR1 is KGHDR and CDR2 is SFDVKD. Trimming took off 3 bases at V and 4 bases at J, with 3 bases between the two ends. The length of the CDR3 is 12 residues. CDR3 coding DNA: TGTGCCACCAGTGATCCTAATCAGCCCCAGCATTTT. Encoded protein: CATSDPNQPQHF.

The rearrangement joins TRBV7-9 to TRBJ2-1; 11 nucleotides match TRBD2. CDR1 and CDR2 from the germline V gene are SEHNR and FQNEAQ (reference sequence). The junction had 3 bases not matched to a gene; V was cut back by 3 bases and J by 5 bases. This CDR3 has 15 amino acids. This chain's CDR3 is CASSLLAGGNNEQFF. The DNA of the CDR3 is TGTGCCAGCAGCTTGCTAGCGGGGGGAAACAATGAGCAGTTCTTC.

The chain links TRBV3-1 (or the pseudogene TRBV3-2) to TRBJ1-1, with D unresolved. The CDR3 runs to 11 residues. Trimming pared 4 bases from V and 8 bases from J, leaving 8 bases between. Germline lookup yields CDR1 LGHDT and CDR2 YNNKEL (reference sequence). CDR3 amino acids: CASSPGGEAFF. The CDR3 DNA is TGTGCCAGCAGCCCGGGAGGGGAAGCTTTCTTT.

The chain employs TRBV6-5 and TRBJ1-3; D may be TRBD1 (5 bases). This CDR3 has 14 residues. Germline V gene sequence: CDR1 MNHEY, CDR2 SVGAGI. Trimming removed 0 bases from V and 4 bases from J, with 7 bases in between. The CDR3 protein is CASSYSRQGNTIYF. The CDR3 nucleotides are TGTGCCAGCAGTTACTCGAGACAGGGAAACACCATATATTTT.

This chain links TRBV30 with TRBJ2-5; perhaps TRBD2 as D (6 bases). Germline CDR1 GTSNPN, CDR2 SVGIG (reference sequence). The CDR3 sequence is 11 residues long. Trimming took 6 bases from V and 5 from J, leaving 10 bases between them. CDR3 bases: TGTGCCTGTAACCGGGGGGAGACCCAGTACTTC. It encodes CACNRGETQYF.

The CDR3 reads CASSMAGQISGNTIYF. DNA for the CDR3: TGTGCCAGTAGTATGGCGGGACAGATCTCTGGAAACACCATATATTTT. J is TRBJ1-3 and V is TRBV19; 7 bases are shared with TRBD1. CDR1 is LNHDA and CDR2 is SQIVND in the germline V gene (reference sequence). The length of the CDR3 is 16 residues. V shed 3 bases and J 0 bases; nucleotides not matched to a gene: 5.

The rearrangement uses TRBV3-1 (or the pseudogene TRBV3-2) and TRBJ2-3, with D unresolved. The V and J ends lost 0 bases and 9 bases respectively, with 7 bases between them. CDR1 LGHDT and CDR2 YNNKEL come from the germline V gene (reference sequence). The CDR3 length is 12 residues. CDR3 sequence reads: CASSQDRGTQYF. DNA for the CDR3: TGTGCCAGCAGCCAAGATCGCGGAACGCAGTATTTT.

This chain joins TRBV10-2 and TRBJ2-7, with 8 bases that match TRBD1. V lost 5 bases and J lost 2; bases outside the gene matches: 8. CDR1 and CDR2 from the germline V gene are WSHSY and SAAADI. The CDR3 totals 15 residues. CDR3 DNA sequence: TGCGCCAGCAGTCCCTTCAGGGGGCCGACCTACGAGCAGTACTTC. Protein: CASSPFRGPTYEQYF.

The chain recombines TRBV11-2 with TRBJ2-7, with 7 bases identical to TRBD1. V shed 0 bases and J 3 bases; nucleotides not matched to a gene: 5. The CDR3 has 15 residues. Germline CDR1 and CDR2: SGHAT and FQNNGV. CDR3 loop: CASSLETGAGYEQYF. CDR3 coding DNA: TGTGCCAGCAGCTTAGAAACAGGGGCCGGCTACGAGCAGTACTTC. Full variable domain (rest looked up from reference TRBV11-2 and TRBJ2-7): EAGVAQSPRYKIIEKRQSVAFWCNPISGHATLYWYQQILGQGPKLLIQFQNNGVVDDSQLPKDRFSAERLKGVDSTLKIQPAKLEDSAVYLCASSLETGAGYEQYFGPGTRLTVT.

The V gene is TRBV4-3, the J gene TRBJ1-5; no clear D gene. Germline CDR1 is LGHNA and CDR2 is YSLEER. The CDR3 has 14 amino acids. V shed 4 bases and J shed 4 bases, with 11 bases lying between them. The DNA of the CDR3 is TGCGCCAGCAGCCCGAGTCGGGATAATCAGCCCCAGCATTTT. As protein: CASSPSRDNQPQHF.

The rearrangement uses TRBV29-1 and TRBJ2-4; the match to TRBD2 covers 7 bases. From germline, CDR1 is SQVTM and CDR2 ANQGSEA. CDR3 length: 14 residues. Trimming took 6 bases from V and 3 from J; bases not matched to a gene: 8. CDR3: CSVASAGDKNIQYF. In nucleotides, the CDR3 is TGCAGCGTCGCTTCGGCGGGAGACAAAAACATTCAGTACTTC.

J is TRBJ1-2 and V is TRBV21-1; TRBD1 was called by the table and not checked on the DNA. TRBV21-1 counts as a pseudogene. This CDR3 has 16 residues. DNA of the CDR3: TGTGCCAGCAGCAAAGGGGGGCAGGCCGTTAACTATGGCTACACCTTC. Encoded protein: CASSKGGQAVNYGYTF.

This sequence joins TRBV19 and TRBJ1-6; 9 positions agree with TRBD1. Trimming cost V 4 bases and J 12 bases; bases outside gene matches: 10. The CDR3 loop spans 15 amino acids. The germline V gene encodes CDR1 LNHDA and CDR2 SQIVND (reference sequence). CDR3 nucleotide sequence: TGTGCCAGTAGTAAGGCGGACAGGGGTCGAGGACCCCTCCACTTT. Translated, it gives CASSKADRGRGPLHF. The variable domain in full, completed from reference TRBV19 and TRBJ1-6, reads DGGITQSPKYLFRKEGQNVTLSCEQNLNHDAMYWYRQDPGQGLRLIYYSQIVNDFQKGDIAEGYSVSREKKESFPLTVTSAQKNPTAFYLCASSKADRGRGPLHFGNGTRLTVT.

This clone showed up just once. V gene TRBV24-1 combines with J gene TRBJ2-1; 10 nucleotides agree with TRBD2. The CDR3 sequence is 15 residues long. V dropped 6 bases and J dropped 5; count of bases not matched to a gene: 6. The germline V gene encodes CDR1 KGHDR and CDR2 SFDVKD. This CDR3 is CATSLGLAGDNEQFF. DNA of the CDR3: TGTGCCACCAGTCTGGGGCTAGCGGGGGACAATGAGCAGTTCTTC.

The V and J genes are TRBV2 and TRBJ1-6, with 8 bases aligning to TRBD1. This CDR3 has 15 residues. Germline V gives CDR1 SNHLY, CDR2 FYNNEI. Unmatched junction bases numbered 4, after V lost 4 bases and J lost 5 bases. The CDR3 loop is CASSGTGTNNSPLHF. In nucleotides, the CDR3 is TGTGCCAGCAGTGGGACAGGGACAAATAATTCACCCCTCCACTTT.

This chain joins TRBV6-1 and TRBJ2-5; the D gene is possibly TRBD2 (6 bases). Deletions cut 0 bases from V and 1 base from J, with 9 bases between. The CDR3 length is 15 residues. Germline-derived CDR1 and CDR2 are MNHNS and SASEGT. Written as DNA, the CDR3 is TGTGCCAGCAGTGAAGCGGAGGGGACCCAAGAGACCCAGTACTTC. This sequence encodes CASSEAEGTQETQYF.

In its sample, this clone was seen a few times. The chain couples TRBV24-1 to TRBJ1-4; 9 bases fit TRBD1. The junction had 4 bases not matched to a gene; V was cut back by 2 bases and J by 7 bases. Germline lookup yields CDR1 KGHDR and CDR2 SFDVKD. The CDR3 is made up of 15 amino acids. The CDR3 sequence: CATSDWDREGEKLFF. DNA of the CDR3: TGTGCCACCAGTGATTGGGACAGGGAAGGTGAAAAACTGTTTTTT.

J is TRBJ1-5 and V is TRBV5-1; D is perhaps TRBD1 (6 bases). In germline, CDR1 is SGHRS, CDR2 YFSETQ. V gave up 4 bases and J gave up 4 bases, with 15 bases separating them. The CDR3 length is 15 residues. The CDR3 loop reads CASSPEGGRNQPQHF. For the CDR3, the DNA is TGCGCCAGCAGCCCTGAAGGGGGAAGGAATCAGCCCCAGCATTTT.

The chain joins TRBV27 to TRBJ2-2; TRBD1 aligns across 9 bases. CDR1 MNHEY and CDR2 SMNVEV come from the germline V gene (reference sequence). J gave up 1 base and V 1 base, and 7 bases lay outside the gene matches. This CDR3 is built from 18 residues. This CDR3 is CASSLLGRGQGNTGELFF. CDR3 nucleotide sequence: TGTGCCAGCAGTTTATTAGGCCGGGGACAGGGGAACACCGGGGAGCTGTTTTTT.

V usage is TRBV27 and J usage is TRBJ1-2; TRBD1 aligns across 7 bases. With V trimmed by 5 bases and J by 3 bases, 6 bases remained unmatched. The CDR3 covers 14 residues. CDR1 and CDR2 from the germline V gene are MNHEY and SMNVEV (reference sequence). Here the CDR3 DNA reads TGTGCCAGCAGTGCGAGACAGGGTCACTATGGCTACACCTTC. Translated: CASSARQGHYGYTF.

The chain carries TRBV30 and TRBJ2-7, with 7 nucleotides matching TRBD1. The germline gives CDR1 GTSNPN, CDR2 SVGIG (reference sequence). J was trimmed by 0 bases and V by 5 bases; bases with no gene match: 4. This CDR3 region has 13 residues. The CDR3, as DNA: TGTGCCTGGGGGGGACAGTCCTCCTACGAGCAGTACTTC. Translating it yields CAWGGQSSYEQYF.

This clone showed up just a few times. The chain uses TRBV28 and TRBJ2-2; D possibly corresponds to TRBD2 (6 bases). Trimming took off 5 bases at V and 0 bases at J, with 13 bases between the two ends. The CDR3 has 16 amino acids. Germline CDR1 is MDHEN and CDR2 is SYDVKM. The CDR3: CASSTAGASNTGELFF. CDR3 sequence (DNA): TGTGCCAGCAGTACAGCGGGTGCCTCGAACACCGGGGAGCTGTTTTTT. Filled out from reference TRBV28 and TRBJ2-2, the complete variable domain reads DVKVTQSSRYLVKRTGEKVFLECVQDMDHENMFWYRQDPGLGLRLIYFSYDVKMKEKGDIPEGYSVSREKKERFSLILESASTNQTSMYLCASSTAGASNTGELFFGEGSRLTVL.

The gene calls are TRBV7-8 and TRBJ2-3; D is ambiguous. Germline CDR1 reads SGHVS; CDR2 reads FQNEAQ. Trimming pared 1 base from V and 2 bases from J, leaving 7 bases between. The length of the CDR3 is 14 residues. CDR3 residues: CASSLGGFTDTQYF. The CDR3 nucleotides read TGTGCCAGCAGCTTAGGCGGCTTCACAGATACGCAGTATTTT.

The chain combines TRBV3-1 (or the pseudogene TRBV3-2) with TRBJ1-6, with TRBD1 as a possible D gene (6 bases). Trimming took 2 bases from V and 6 from J, leaving 8 bases between them. CDR3 length: 14 residues. The germline CDR1 and CDR2 sequences are LGHDT and YNNKEL (reference sequence). CDR3 amino acids: CASSQKGGNSPLHF. The CDR3 DNA reads as TGTGCCAGCAGCCAAAAAGGGGGTAATTCACCCCTCCACTTT.

V is TRBV13 and J is TRBJ2-6; D uncertain. CDR3 length: 16 amino acids. V dropped 0 bases and J dropped 0 bases, with 6 bases sitting between them. Per the germline V gene, CDR1 is PRHDT and CDR2 is FYEKMQ (reference sequence). The CDR3 DNA reads TGTGCCAGCAGCTTAGGATGGAGCTCTGGGGCCAACGTCCTGACTTTC. Translating gives CASSLGWSSGANVLTF.

The V gene is TRBV4-3, the J gene TRBJ2-3, with TRBD2 matching 8 bases. V dropped 4 bases and J dropped 1; count of bases not matched to a gene: 10. CDR3 length: 17 amino acids. CDR1 and CDR2 (germline): LGHNA, YSLEER. As DNA, the CDR3 is TGCGCCAGCAGCCTTGGTGGCGGGGGGTTTGGCACAGATACGCAGTATTTT. Translated: CASSLGGGGFGTDTQYF.

The chain uses TRBV12-3 or TRBV12-4 and TRBJ2-1, with D hard to call. The V end lost 6 bases, the J end lost 6 bases, and 6 bases lay between the germline ends. The CDR3 totals 11 residues. CDR3 loop: CASRLLNEQFF. For the CDR3, the DNA is TGTGCCAGCAGACTACTCAATGAGCAGTTCTTC.

CDR3 coding DNA: TGTGCCAGCCGGGAGTTTACAGGGGGCCTCGGAGGCTACACCTTC. Protein sequence: CASREFTGGLGGYTF. V gene TRBV2 combines with J gene TRBJ1-2, with TRBD1 matching 9 bases. With V trimmed by 8 bases and J by 8 bases, 15 bases remained unmatched. This CDR3 spans 15 amino acids. Germline V lookup: CDR1 SNHLY, CDR2 FYNNEI.